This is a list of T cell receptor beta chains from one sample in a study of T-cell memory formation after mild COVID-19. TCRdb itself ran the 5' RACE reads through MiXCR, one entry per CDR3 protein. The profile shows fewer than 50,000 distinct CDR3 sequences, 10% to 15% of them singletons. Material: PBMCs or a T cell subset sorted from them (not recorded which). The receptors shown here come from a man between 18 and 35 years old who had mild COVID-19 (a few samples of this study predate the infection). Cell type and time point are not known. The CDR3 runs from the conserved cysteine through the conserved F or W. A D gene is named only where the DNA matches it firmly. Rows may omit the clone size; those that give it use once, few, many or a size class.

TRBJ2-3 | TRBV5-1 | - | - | TGCGCCAGCAGCTTCAGGGTTACAGATACGCAGTATTTT | CASSFRVTDTQYF
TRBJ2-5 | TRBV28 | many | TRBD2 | TGTGCCAGCAGTTTCCCCTCTGGGACTATAGAGACCCAGTACTTC | CASSFPSGTIETQYF
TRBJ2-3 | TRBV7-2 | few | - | TGTGCCAGCAGCTTAGGTGTTACGCAGTATTTT | CASSLGVTQYF
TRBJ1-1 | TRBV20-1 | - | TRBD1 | TGCAGTGCTCCCGGACAGGCGGTTGCTGAAGCTTTCTTT | CSAPGQAVAEAFF
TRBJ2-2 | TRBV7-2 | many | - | TGTGCCAGCAGCCCGAACACCGGGGAGCTGTTTTTT | CASSPNTGELFF
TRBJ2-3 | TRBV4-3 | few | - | TGCGCCAGCAGCCAAGCCCTCAACCCTAGCACAGATACGCAGTATTTT | CASSQALNPSTDTQYF
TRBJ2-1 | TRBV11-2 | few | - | TGTGCCAGCAGCAGGAGGGGGAACCACAATGAGCAGTTCTTC | CASSRRGNHNEQFF
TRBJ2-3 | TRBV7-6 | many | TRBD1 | TGTGCCAGCAGCTCAAGAACAGGGGCCCAAGGCACAGATACGCAGTATTTT | CASSSRTGAQGTDTQYF
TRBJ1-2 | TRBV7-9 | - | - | TGTGCCAGCAGCTTCGCCCCCAGGGACGGCTACACCTTC | CASSFAPRDGYTF
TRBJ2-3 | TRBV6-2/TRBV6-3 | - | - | TGTGCCAGCAGTTACTCGTTCCAGGACAGCACAGATACGCAGTATTTT | CASSYSFQDSTDTQYF
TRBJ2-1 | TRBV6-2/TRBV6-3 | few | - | TGTGCCAGCAGTTACAGCCGGGGTCCTTCCTACAATGAGCAGTTCTTC | CASSYSRGPSYNEQFF
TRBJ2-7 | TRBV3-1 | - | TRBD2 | TGTGCCAGCAGCCATACTAGCGGGGCCTACGAGCAGTACTTC | CASSHTSGAYEQYF
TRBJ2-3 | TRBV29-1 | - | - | TGCAGCGTTGAAGGTAGTGAGGTTACGCAGTATTTT | CSVEGSEVTQYF
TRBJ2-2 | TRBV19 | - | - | TGTGGCATCCAGGACACGAACACCGGGGAGCTGTTTTTT | CGIQDTNTGELFF